This T cell receptor (beta chain) was profiled in a study of T cells in Graves' hyperthyroidism and ophthalmopathy. Turning to the study itself: The authors collected peripheral blood at initial diagnosis, before any treatment.

Uncontrolled infections, other autoimmune diseases, pregnancy or lactation led to exclusion of patients. Clinicians diagnosed patients from clinical symptoms, serum thyroxine and TRAb, thyroid ultrasound and orbital computed tomography. The CDR3 is made up of 17 amino acids. The germline CDR1 and CDR2 sequences are MDHEN and SYDVKM. With V trimmed by 5 bases and J by 1 base, 9 bases remained unmatched. Study findings and constraints: In simple terms, a model built on 13 V-J features told ophthalmopathy apart from stable hyperthyroidism.

Regions amplified from RNA transcripts were the TCR beta CDR3 regions. TCR CDR3 underwent first-round RT-PCR with the HTBI primer set. A single record per CDR3 protein comes from TCRdb applying MiXCR to the multiplex PCR reads. The data show about 260,000 distinct CDR3 sequences, approximately 16% seen once. This clonotype was found many times. The antigen is unknown. This receptor was taken from a woman between 18 and 29 years old with Graves' ophthalmopathy. The rearrangement joins TRBV28 to TRBJ1-5, with 9 bases fitting TRBD1. Sequenced sample: blood. DNA of the CDR3: TGTGCCAGCAGTCGCCCGGGACAGGGCTTGAGCAATCAGCCCCAGCATTTT. Translated: CASSRPGQGLSNQPQHF.